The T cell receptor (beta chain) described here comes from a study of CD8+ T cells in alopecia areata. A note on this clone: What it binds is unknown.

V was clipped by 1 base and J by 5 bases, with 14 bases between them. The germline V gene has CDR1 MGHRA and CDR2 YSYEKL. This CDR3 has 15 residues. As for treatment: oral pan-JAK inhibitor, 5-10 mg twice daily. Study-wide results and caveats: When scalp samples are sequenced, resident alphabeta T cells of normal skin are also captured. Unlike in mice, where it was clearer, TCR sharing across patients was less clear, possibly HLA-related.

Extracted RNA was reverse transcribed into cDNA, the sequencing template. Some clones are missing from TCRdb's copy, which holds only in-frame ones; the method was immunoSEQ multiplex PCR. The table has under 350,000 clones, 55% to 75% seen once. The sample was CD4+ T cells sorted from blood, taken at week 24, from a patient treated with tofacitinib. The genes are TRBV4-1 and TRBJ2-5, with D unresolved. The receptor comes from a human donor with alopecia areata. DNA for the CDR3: TGCGCCAGCAGCCAAGGGGCGATAGGGCGGGAGACCCAGTACTTC. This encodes CASSQGAIGRETQYF.